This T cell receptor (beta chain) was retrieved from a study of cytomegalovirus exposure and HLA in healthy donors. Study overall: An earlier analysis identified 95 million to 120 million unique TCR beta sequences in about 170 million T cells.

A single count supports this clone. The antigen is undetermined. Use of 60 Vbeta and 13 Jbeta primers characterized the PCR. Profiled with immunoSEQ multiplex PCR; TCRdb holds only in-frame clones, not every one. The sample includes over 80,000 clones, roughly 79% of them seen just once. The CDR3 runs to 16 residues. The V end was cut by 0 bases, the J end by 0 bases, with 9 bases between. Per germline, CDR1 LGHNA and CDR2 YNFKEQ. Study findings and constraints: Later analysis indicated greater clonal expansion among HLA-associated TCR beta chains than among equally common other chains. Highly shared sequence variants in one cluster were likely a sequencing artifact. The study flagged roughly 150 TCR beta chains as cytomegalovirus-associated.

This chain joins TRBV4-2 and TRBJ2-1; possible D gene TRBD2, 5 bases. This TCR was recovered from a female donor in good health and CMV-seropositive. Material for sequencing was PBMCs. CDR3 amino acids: CASSQDSGISYNEQFF. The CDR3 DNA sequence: TGTGCCAGCAGCCAAGATTCGGGGATCTCCTACAATGAGCAGTTCTTC.